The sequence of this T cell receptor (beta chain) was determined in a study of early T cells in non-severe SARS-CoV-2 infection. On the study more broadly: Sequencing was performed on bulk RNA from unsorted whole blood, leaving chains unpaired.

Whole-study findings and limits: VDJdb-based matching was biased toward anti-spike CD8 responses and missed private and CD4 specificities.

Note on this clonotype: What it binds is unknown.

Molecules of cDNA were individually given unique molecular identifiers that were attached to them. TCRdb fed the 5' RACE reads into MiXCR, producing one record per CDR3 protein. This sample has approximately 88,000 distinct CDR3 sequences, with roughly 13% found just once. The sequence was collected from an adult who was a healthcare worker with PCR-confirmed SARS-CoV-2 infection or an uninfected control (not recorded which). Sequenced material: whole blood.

CDR3 DNA: TGCAGTGCTAGTCCGGGACAGGGGTCAGAGACCCAGTACTTC. Its translation is CSASPGQGSETQYF. The chain has TRBV20-1 and TRBJ2-5, with 10 bases matching TRBD1. Trimming took 3 bases from V and 4 from J; bases not matched to a gene: 5. Germline assignment: CDR1 DFQATT and CDR2 SNEGSKA (reference sequence). The CDR3 has 14 amino acids.